Listed below are T cell receptor beta chains from one sample, sequenced in a study of a mutant IDH1 vaccine in newly diagnosed glioma. Antigens of these TCRs are unknown. Sequencing was performed with immunoSEQ multiplex PCR; in TCRdb, only in-frame clones are kept and a portion is missing. Counted here are about 36,000 clones, roughly 80% occurring once; the ten biggest clones make up roughly 16%. This specimen consisted of peripheral blood mononuclear cells (PBMCs), obtained from a glioma patient whose treatment included an IDH1 peptide vaccine. All receptors come from a woman aged 30 to 39 with glioma. Some clones in this sample may be carry-over from other donors' samples. Both conserved end residues are part of each CDR3. A D gene is named only where the DNA matches it firmly. Clone size is shown for a subset of rows, as once, few, many or a class of expanded clone.

NA NA TRBJ2-2 TRBV12-5 TGTGCTAGTGGTTTGGTTTTTCGGCAGGGGTTCACCGGGGAGCTGTTTTTT CASGLVFRQGFTGELFF
NA few TRBJ2-1 TRBV28 TGTGCCAGCAGTTTACCGTGGTTAGGGGGTAATGAGCAGTTCTTC CASSLPWLGGNEQFF
TRBD1 NA TRBJ1-1 TRBV6-5 TGTGCCAGTAACAGGGGCGCTGAAGCTTTCTTT CASNRGAEAFF
NA NA TRBJ1-5 TRBV5-6 TGTGCCAGCAGCCACTCTCAGTATAGGGATTTTCAGCCCCAGCATTTT CASSHSQYRDFQPQHF
TRBD2 NA TRBJ2-1 TRBV30 TGTGCCTGGAGTGTAAAAGCGGGGACCTACAATGAGCAGTTCTTC CAWSVKAGTYNEQFF
TRBD1 few TRBJ2-7 TRBV5-5 TGTGCCAGCAGCTGGGGGGACAGGGCTAACGAGCAGTACTTC CASSWGDRANEQYF
NA NA TRBJ1-1 TRBV18 TGTGCCAGCTCAATTGAGCCGAACACTGAAGCTTTCTTT CASSIEPNTEAFF
NA few TRBJ1-1 TRBV21-1 TGTGCCAGCAGCAGTGATCCACAGGGGGCGAAGAACACTGAAGCTTTCTTT CASSSDPQGAKNTEAFF
NA NA TRBJ2-2 TRBV30 TGTGCCTGGAATTGGAAGTACGGGGAGCTGTTTTTT CAWNWKYGELFF
NA NA TRBJ2-7 TRBV29-1 TGCAGCGTTGAAGCAGAGAGTACCTACGAGCAGTACTTC CSVEAESTYEQYF
NA NA TRBJ2-1 TRBV30 TGTGCCTGGAGGGCCGTCCTAGTTCGAAATGAGCAGTTCTTC CAWRAVLVRNEQFF
TRBD2 NA TRBJ2-7 TRBV28 TGTGCCAGCAGTAGCGGCCTTCTGGGTGGGCTAGCGGGAGGGCGCATAAGGGAGCAGTACTTC CASSSGLLGGLAGGRIREQYF
NA few TRBJ1-1 TRBV30 TGTGCCTGGAGCCCCGGGCTGCTAATGAACACTGAAGCTTTCTTT CAWSPGLLMNTEAFF
NA NA TRBJ2-7 TRBV6-1 TGTGCCAGCAGTGAGGAAGTCTACGAGCAGTACTTC CASSEEVYEQYF
NA NA TRBJ2-2 TRBV18 TGTGCCAGCTCACCACAAGGTTCCGGGGAGCTGTTTTTT CASSPQGSGELFF
NA once TRBJ2-7 TRBV6-5 TGTGCCAGCGGGGGGACCCCCTACGAGCAGTACTTC CASGGTPYEQYF
TRBD1 NA TRBJ2-7 TRBV4-1 TGCGCCAGCAGCCGAATGACAGGGGGCGAGCAGTACTTC CASSRMTGGEQYF
TRBD2 NA TRBJ2-3 TRBV29-1 TGCAGCGTTGATGGGCGGGAGGGAAGGGTACCCACAGATACGCAGTATTTT CSVDGREGRVPTDTQYF
NA NA TRBJ2-1 TRBV5-6 TGTGCCAGCAGCTTGGGAGGGGGCTCCTACAATGAGCAGTTCTTC CASSLGGGSYNEQFF
TRBD2 NA TRBJ2-5 TRBV29-1 TGCAGCGTTTCCCTAGCGGGAGGGGGGCAAGAGACCCAGTACTTC CSVSLAGGGQETQYF
TRBD1 NA TRBJ2-1 TRBV13 TGTGCCAGCAGCTACAAAGGGGGCTGGGGCTACAATGAGCAGTTCTTC CASSYKGGWGYNEQFF
NA NA TRBJ2-5 TRBV30 TGTGCCTGGAGCCCGACAGGAGAGACCCAGTACTTC CAWSPTGETQYF
NA NA TRBJ2-3 TRBV9 TGTGCCAGCAGTACTGACCCAATTAGCACAGATACGCAGTATTTT CASSTDPISTDTQYF
NA NA TRBJ2-7 TRBV19 TGTGCCAGTAGTTTCCGGGCCGAAGGCTCCGAGCAGTACTTC CASSFRAEGSEQYF
NA NA TRBJ2-2 TRBV10-1 TGCGCCAGCGCCAAGGTGGGGAACACCGGGGAGCTGTTTTTT CASAKVGNTGELFF
TRBD1 NA TRBJ1-2 TRBV9 TGTGCCAGCACCCAAGCAGGGGGAGATGGCTACACCTTC CASTQAGGDGYTF
TRBD1 few TRBJ1-2 TRBV10-3 TGTGCCATCAGTTCCCAAGGGGGCAAGAACTATGGCTACACCTTC CAISSQGGKNYGYTF
NA NA TRBJ2-7 TRBV6-5 TGTGCCAGCAGTTACGGTCCGGGCTACGAGCAGTACTTC CASSYGPGYEQYF
TRBD2 NA TRBJ2-4 TRBV29-1 TGCAGCGTTGAAGATCTCAGCGGGAGTAACATTCAGTACTTC CSVEDLSGSNIQYF
TRBD2 NA TRBJ2-3 TRBV4-1 TGCGCCAGCAGCCACTTACCCGGGGGGGAAGGGGACACAGATACGCAGTATTTT CASSHLPGGEGDTDTQYF
NA NA TRBJ2-1 TRBV6-5 TGTGCCAGCGGGGTCGAGCAGTTCTTC CASGVEQFF
NA NA TRBJ1-1 TRBV19 TGTGCCAGTAGTATAGGTCTCCTGGGCGCTGAAGCTTTCTTT CASSIGLLGAEAFF
TRBD2 few TRBJ2-7 TRBV2 TGTGCCAGCACACTAGCGGATTCCTACGAGCAGTACTTC CASTLADSYEQYF
NA few TRBJ1-5 TRBV6-5 TGTGCCAGCGGGGGGGGAAGAGGGGGAAATCAGCCCCAGCATTTT CASGGGRGGNQPQHF
TRBD1 NA TRBJ2-1 TRBV9 TGTGCCAGCAGCGTAGCGACAGGGGGTTTAAATGAGCAGTTCTTC CASSVATGGLNEQFF
TRBD2 NA TRBJ2-1 TRBV9 TGTGCCAGCAGCGCACTAGCGGGAGTAGGGAAGGAGCAGTTCTTC CASSALAGVGKEQFF
NA few TRBJ1-1 TRBV20-1 TGCAGTGCTAGAGATGGACTGATAGCTTTCTTT CSARDGLIAFF
NA NA TRBJ2-1 TRBV9 TGTGCCAGCAGCGAGGGGGGGCGGGTCTACAATGAGCAGTTCTTC CASSEGGRVYNEQFF
NA few TRBJ1-2 TRBV25-1 TGTGCCAGCAGTGAGCAGCAGGCTTATGGCTACACCTTC CASSEQQAYGYTF
NA NA TRBJ1-5 TRBV30 TGTGCCTGGGGTCGAACTAACAATCAGCCCCAGCATTTT CAWGRTNNQPQHF
NA NA TRBJ1-5 TRBV14 TGTGCCACCACAAACCGGGCCCTTCTCGATCAGCCCCAGCATTTT CATTNRALLDQPQHF